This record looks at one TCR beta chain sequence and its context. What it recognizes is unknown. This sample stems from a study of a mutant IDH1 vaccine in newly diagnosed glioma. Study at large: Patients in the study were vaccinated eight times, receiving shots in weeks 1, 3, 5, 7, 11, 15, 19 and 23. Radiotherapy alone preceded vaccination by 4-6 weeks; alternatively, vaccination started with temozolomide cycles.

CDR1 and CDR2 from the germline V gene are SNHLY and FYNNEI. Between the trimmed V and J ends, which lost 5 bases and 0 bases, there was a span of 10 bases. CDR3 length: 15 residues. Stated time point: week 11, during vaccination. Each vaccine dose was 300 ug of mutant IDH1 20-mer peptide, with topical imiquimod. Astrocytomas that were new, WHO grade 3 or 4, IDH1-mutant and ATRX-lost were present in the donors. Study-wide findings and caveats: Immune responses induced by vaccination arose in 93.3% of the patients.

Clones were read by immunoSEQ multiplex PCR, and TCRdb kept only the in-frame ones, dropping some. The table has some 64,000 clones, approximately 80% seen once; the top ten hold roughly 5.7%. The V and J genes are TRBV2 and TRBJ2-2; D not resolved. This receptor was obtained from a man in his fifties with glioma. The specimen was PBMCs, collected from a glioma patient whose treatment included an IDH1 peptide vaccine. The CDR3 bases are TGTGCCAGCAGTTCCCAGCTCGCGAACACCGGGGAGCTGTTTTTT. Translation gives CASSSQLANTGELFF. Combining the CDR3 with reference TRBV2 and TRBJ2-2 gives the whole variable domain EPEVTQTPSHQVTQMGQEVILRCVPISNHLYFYWYRQILGQKVEFLVSFYNNEISEKSEIFDDQFSVERPDGSNFTLKIRSTKLEDSAMYFCASSSQLANTGELFFGEGSRLTVL.